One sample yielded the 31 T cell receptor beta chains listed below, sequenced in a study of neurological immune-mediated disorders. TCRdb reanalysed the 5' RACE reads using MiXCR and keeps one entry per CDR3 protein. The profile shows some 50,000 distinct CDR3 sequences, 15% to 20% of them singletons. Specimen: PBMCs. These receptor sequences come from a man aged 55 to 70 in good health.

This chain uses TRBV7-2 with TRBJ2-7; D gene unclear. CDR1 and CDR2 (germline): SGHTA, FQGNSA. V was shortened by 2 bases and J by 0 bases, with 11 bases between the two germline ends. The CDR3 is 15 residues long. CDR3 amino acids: CASSLNHVSSYEQYF. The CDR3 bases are TGTGCCAGCAGCTTAAATCATGTGAGCTCCTACGAGCAGTACTTC.

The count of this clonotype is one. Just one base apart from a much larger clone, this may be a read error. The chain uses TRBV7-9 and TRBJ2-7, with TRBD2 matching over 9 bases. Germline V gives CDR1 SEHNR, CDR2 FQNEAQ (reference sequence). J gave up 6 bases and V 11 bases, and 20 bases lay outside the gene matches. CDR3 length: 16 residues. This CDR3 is CADSLAGKAGGGEQYF. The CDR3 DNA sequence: TGTGCCGACAGCTTAGCGGGTAAAGCGGGAGGTGGCGAGCAGTACTTC.

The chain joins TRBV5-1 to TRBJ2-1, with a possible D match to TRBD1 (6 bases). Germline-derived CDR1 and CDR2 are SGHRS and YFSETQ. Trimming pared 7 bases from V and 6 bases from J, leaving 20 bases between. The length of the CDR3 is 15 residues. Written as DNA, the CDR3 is TGCGCCAGCTCCCGGGACCCCTTAGGGGGCAATGAGCAGTTCTTC. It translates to CASSRDPLGGNEQFF. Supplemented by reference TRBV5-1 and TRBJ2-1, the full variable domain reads KAGVTQTPRYLIKTRGQQVTLSCSPISGHRSVSWYQQTPGQGLQFLFEYFSETQRNKGNFPGRFSGRQFSNSRSEMNVSTLELGDSALYLCASSRDPLGGNEQFFGPGTRLTVL.

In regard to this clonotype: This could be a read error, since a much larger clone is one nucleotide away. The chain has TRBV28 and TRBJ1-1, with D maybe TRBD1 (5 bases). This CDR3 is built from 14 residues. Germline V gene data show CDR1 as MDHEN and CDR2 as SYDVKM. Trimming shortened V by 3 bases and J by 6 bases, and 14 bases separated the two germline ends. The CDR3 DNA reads TGTGCCAGCAGTTTGGGGGACTCGACTTCTGAAGCTTTCTTT. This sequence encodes CASSLGDSTSEAFF.

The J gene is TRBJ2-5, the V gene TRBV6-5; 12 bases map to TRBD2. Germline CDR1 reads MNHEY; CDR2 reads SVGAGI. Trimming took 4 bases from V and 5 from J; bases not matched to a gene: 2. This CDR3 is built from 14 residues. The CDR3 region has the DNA TGTGCCAGCAGTTCCACTAGCGGGAGGGAGACCCAGTACTTC. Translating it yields CASSSTSGRETQYF.

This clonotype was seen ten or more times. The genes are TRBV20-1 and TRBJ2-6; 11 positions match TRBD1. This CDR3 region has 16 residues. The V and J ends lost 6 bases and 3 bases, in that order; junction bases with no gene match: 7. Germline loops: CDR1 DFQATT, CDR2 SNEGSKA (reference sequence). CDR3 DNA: TGCAGTGCGGAGGGGACAGGGGGTAGTGGGGCCAACGTCCTGACTTTC. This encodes CSAEGTGGSGANVLTF.

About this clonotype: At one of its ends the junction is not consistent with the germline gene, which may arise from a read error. The CDR3 region has the DNA TGTGCCAGCAGTCTCGGGGGAAGCGGGAGGGTCGGGGACCAAGATACCCAGTACTTC. This codes for CASSLGGSGRVGDQDTQYF. The chain uses TRBV28 and TRBJ2-5; TRBD2 aligns across 10 bases. Germline CDR1 is MDHEN and CDR2 is SYDVKM. The CDR3 consists of 19 residues. The whole variable domain, filled in from reference TRBV28 and TRBJ2-5, reads DVKVTQSSRYLVKRTGEKVFLECVQDMDHENMFWYRQDPGLGLRLIYFSYDVKMKEKGDIPEGYSVSREKKERFSLILESASTNQTSMYLCASSLGGSGRVGDQDTQYFGPGTRLLVL.

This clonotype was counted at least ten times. The CDR3 region is CASSVAGLAGGHNEQFF. For the CDR3, the DNA is TGTGCCAGCAGCGTAGCTGGATTAGCGGGAGGGCACAATGAGCAGTTCTTC. The gene calls are TRBV9 and TRBJ2-1; 11 bases line up with TRBD2. CDR3 length: 17 amino acids. Germline CDR1 and CDR2: SGDLS and YYNGEE. Losses at the gene ends were 0 bases for V and 5 bases for J; bases not matched to a gene: 7.

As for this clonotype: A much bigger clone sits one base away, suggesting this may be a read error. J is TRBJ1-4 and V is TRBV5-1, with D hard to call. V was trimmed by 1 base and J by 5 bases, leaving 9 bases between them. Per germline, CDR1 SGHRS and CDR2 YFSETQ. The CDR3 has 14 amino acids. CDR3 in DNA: TGCGCCAGCAGCTTGATTTCTAGAAATGAAAAACTGTTTTTT. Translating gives CASSLISRNEKLFF.

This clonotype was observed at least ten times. The CDR3 coding sequence is TGTGCCAGCAGGGGAGAAAGCGGGAGGGCCGTAAGCTCCTACAATGAGCAGTTCTTC. Its translation is CASRGESGRAVSSYNEQFF. This chain links TRBV2 with TRBJ2-1; 10 positions agree with TRBD2. J was trimmed by 0 bases and V by 6 bases; bases with no gene match: 14. Germline CDR1 is SNHLY and CDR2 is FYNNEI. There are 19 residues in the CDR3.

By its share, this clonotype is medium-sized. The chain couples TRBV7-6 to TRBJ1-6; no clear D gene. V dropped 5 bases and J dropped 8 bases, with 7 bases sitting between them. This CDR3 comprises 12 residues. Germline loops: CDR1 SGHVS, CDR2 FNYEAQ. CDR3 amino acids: CASSPGHSPLHF. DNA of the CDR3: TGTGCCAGCAGCCCCGGGCATTCACCCCTCCACTTT.

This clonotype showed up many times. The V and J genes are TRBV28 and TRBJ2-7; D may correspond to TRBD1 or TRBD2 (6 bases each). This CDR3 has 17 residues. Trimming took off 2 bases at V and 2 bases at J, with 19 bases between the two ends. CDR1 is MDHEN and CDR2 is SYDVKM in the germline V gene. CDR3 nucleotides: TGTGCCAGCAGTTTACCGCCGTGGGGGGCGCTTACCTACGAGCAGTACTTC. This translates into CASSLPPWGALTYEQYF.

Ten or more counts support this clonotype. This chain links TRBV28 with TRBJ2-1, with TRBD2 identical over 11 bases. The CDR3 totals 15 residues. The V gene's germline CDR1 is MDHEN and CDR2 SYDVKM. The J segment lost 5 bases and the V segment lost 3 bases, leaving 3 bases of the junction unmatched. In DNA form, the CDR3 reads TGTGCCAGCAGTTTTATGGGACTAGCGGACAATGAGCAGTTCTTC. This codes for CASSFMGLADNEQFF.

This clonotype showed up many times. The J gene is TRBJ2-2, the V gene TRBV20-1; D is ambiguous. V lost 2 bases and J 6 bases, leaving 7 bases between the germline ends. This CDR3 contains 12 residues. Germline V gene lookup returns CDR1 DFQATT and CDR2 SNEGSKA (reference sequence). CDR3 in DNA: TGCAGTGCTAGATCCCCTCCCGGGGAGCTGTTTTTT. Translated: CSARSPPGELFF.

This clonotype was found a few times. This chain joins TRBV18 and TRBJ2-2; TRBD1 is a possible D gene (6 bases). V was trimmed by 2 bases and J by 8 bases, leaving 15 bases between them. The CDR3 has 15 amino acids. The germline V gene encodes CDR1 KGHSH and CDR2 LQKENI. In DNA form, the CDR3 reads TGTGCCAGCTCACCAAGGGCAGGGGATGAAGGGGAGCTGTTTTTT. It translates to CASSPRAGDEGELFF.

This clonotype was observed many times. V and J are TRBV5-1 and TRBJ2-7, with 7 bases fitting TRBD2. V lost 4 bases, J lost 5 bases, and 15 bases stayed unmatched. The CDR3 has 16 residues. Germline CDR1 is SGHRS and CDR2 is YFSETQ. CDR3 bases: TGCGCCAGCAGCGTGACCCGGTCGACTAGCCACAACGAGCAGTACTTC. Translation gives CASSVTRSTSHNEQYF.

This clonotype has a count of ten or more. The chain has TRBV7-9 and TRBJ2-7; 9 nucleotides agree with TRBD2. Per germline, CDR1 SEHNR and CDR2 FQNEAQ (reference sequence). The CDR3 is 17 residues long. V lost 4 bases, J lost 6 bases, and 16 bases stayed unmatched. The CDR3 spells CASSSSWVGGRAGEQYF. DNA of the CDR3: TGTGCCAGCAGCTCTAGTTGGGTCGGCGGGAGGGCCGGCGAGCAGTACTTC.

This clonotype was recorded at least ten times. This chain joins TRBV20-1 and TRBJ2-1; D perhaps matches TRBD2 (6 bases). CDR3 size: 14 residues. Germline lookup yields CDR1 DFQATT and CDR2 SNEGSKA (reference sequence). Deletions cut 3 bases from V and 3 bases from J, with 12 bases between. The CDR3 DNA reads TGCAGTGCTAGGGGCGGGATGGGCTACAATGAGCAGTTCTTC. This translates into CSARGGMGYNEQFF.

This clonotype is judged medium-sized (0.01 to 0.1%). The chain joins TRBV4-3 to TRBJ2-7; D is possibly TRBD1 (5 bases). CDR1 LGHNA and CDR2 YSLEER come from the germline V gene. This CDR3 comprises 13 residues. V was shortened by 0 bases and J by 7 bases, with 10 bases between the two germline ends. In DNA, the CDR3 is TGCGCCAGCAGCCAAGAAGGGTGGACAGAGCAGTACTTC. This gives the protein CASSQEGWTEQYF.

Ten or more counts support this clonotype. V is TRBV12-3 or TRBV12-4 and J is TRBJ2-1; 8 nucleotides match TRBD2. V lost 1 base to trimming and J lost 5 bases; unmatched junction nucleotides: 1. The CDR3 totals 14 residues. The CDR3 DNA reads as TGTGCCAGCAGTTTAGTAGCGGGAAACAATGAGCAGTTCTTC. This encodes CASSLVAGNNEQFF.

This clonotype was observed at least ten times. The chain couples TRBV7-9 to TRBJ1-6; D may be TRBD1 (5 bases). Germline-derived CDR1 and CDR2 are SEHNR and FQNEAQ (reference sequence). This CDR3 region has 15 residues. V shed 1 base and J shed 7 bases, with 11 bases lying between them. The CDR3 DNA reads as TGTGCCAGCAGCTTAGAAGGGCAGGGAAATTCACCCCTCCACTTT. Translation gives CASSLEGQGNSPLHF.

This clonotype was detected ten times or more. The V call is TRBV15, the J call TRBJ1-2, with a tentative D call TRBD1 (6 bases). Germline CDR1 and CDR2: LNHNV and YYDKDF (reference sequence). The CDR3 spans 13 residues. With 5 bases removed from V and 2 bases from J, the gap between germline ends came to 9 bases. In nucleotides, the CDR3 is TGTGCCACCAGCCAAGACAGGAACTATGGCTACACCTTC. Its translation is CATSQDRNYGYTF.

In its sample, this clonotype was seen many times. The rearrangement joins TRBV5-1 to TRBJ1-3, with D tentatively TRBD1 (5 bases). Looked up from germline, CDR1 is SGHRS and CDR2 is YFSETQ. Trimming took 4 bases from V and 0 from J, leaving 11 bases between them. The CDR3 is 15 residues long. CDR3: CASSDSGGSGNTIYF. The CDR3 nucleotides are TGCGCCAGCAGCGACAGTGGAGGCTCTGGAAACACCATATATTTT.

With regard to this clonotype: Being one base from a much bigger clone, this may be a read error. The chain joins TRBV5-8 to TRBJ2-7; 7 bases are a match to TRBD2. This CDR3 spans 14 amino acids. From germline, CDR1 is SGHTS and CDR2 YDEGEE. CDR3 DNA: TGTGCCAGCAGCTTGCAGACGACGGCGGGGGAGCGGTACTTC. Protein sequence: CASSLQTTAGERYF.

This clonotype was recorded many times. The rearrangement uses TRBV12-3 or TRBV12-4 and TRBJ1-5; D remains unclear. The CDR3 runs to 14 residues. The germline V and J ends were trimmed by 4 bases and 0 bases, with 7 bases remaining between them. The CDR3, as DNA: TGTGCCAGCAGTTCGGACCGTAGCAATCAGCCCCAGCATTTT. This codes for CASSSDRSNQPQHF.

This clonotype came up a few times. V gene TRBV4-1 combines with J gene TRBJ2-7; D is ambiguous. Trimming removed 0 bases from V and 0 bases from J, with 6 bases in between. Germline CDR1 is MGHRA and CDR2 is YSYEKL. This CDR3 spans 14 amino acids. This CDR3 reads CASSQEVNSYEQYF. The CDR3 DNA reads TGCGCCAGCAGCCAAGAGGTCAACTCCTACGAGCAGTACTTC.

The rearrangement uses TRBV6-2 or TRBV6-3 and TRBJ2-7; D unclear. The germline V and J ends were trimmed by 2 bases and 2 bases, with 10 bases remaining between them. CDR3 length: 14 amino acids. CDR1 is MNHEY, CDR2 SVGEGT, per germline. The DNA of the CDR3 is TGTGCCAGCAGTTACGTCGGACCAGCCTACGAGCAGTACTTC. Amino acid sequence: CASSYVGPAYEQYF.

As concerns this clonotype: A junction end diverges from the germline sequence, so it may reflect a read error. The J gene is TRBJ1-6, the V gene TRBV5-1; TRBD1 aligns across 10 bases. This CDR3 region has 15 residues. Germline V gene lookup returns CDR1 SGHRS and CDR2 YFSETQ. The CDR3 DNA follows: TGCGCCAGCAGCCTGACAGGGGGCGTGAATTCACACCTCCACTTT. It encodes CASSLTGGVNSHLHF.

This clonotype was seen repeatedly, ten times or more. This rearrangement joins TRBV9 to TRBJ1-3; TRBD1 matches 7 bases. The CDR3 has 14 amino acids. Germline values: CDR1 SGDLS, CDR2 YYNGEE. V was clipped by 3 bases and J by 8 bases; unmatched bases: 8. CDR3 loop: CASSEGGAEDTIYF. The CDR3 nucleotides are TGTGCCAGCAGCGAAGGGGGCGCGGAGGACACCATATATTTT.

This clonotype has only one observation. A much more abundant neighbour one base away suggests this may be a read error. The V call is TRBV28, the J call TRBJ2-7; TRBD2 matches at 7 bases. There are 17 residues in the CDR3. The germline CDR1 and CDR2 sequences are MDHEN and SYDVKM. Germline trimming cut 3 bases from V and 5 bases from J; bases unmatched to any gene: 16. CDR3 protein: CASSFITRGDLTHEQYF. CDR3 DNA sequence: TGTGCCAGCAGTTTTATTACCCGGGGGGACCTAACACACGAGCAGTACTTC.

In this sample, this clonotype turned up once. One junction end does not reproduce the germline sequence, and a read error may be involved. In DNA form, the CDR3 reads TGTGCCAGCACCTTACAGGACTACGAGCAGTACTTC. This encodes CASTLQDYEQYF. This chain joins TRBV7-9 and TRBJ2-7, with D possibly matching TRBD1 (5 bases). The CDR3 totals 12 residues. From germline, CDR1 is SEHNR and CDR2 FQNEAQ (reference sequence).